This TCR beta chain is drawn from a study of blood T cell repertoires in COVID-19. Germline V gene lookup returns CDR1 KGHSH and CDR2 LQKENI. V was clipped by 3 bases and J by 13 bases; unmatched bases: 6. The CDR3 has 12 amino acids. Profiling relied on immunoSEQ multiplex PCR, and the TCRdb table lists in-frame clones only, not all of them. The sample holds approximately 200,000 clones, around 82% seen once. Individuals aged roughly 18 to 95 years were recruited from some 26 US areas. The chain uses TRBV18 and TRBJ2-1, with 7 bases lining up with TRBD1. The material sequenced was PBMCs or T cells enriched from blood (not recorded which). This TCR derives from a man aged 40-49 years who had recovered from COVID-19. The CDR3 is CASSPPTGRQFF. CDR3 coding DNA: TGTGCCAGCTCACCGCCGACAGGGAGACAGTTCTTC.